The rows below give T cell receptor beta chains drawn from one sample of a study of T cells in Graves' hyperthyroidism and ophthalmopathy. One entry per CDR3 protein results from TCRdb running MiXCR on the multiplex PCR reads. The sample carries fewer than 850,000 distinct CDR3 sequences, around 16% recorded once. Material: blood. Source of these receptors: a man aged 45-60 years with Graves' hyperthyroidism. Both conserved end residues are part of each CDR3. D genes are given only for firm matches. Only part of the rows carry a size: once, few, many, or a class if the clone is expanded.

D: -
J: TRBJ1-2
V: TRBV28
size: many
DNA: TGTGCCAGCAGTCTAGGGGGAAGCTATGGCTACACCTTC
CDR3: CASSLGGSYGYTF

D: -
J: TRBJ1-1
V: TRBV28
size: many
DNA: TGTGCCACCGCCCTTACCCACACTGAAGCTTTCTTT
CDR3: CATALTHTEAFF

D: -
J: TRBJ2-7
V: TRBV2
size: many
DNA: TGTGCCAGCAGTGGGACGGCAGGCTACGAGCAGTACTTC
CDR3: CASSGTAGYEQYF

D: TRBD2
J: TRBJ2-2
V: TRBV5-1
size: -
DNA: TGCGCCAGCAGCGCGAGCGGGAGTAGTACCGGGGAGCTGTTTTTT
CDR3: CASSASGSSTGELFF

D: -
J: TRBJ1-5
V: TRBV19
size: -
DNA: TGTGCCAGTGGTATTCTTTGGGGCGAGCAGCCCCAGCATTTT
CDR3: CASGILWGEQPQHF

D: -
J: TRBJ2-7
V: TRBV4-3
size: -
DNA: TGCGCCAGCAGCCAAGATAGAGGTGACGAGCAGTACTTC
CDR3: CASSQDRGDEQYF

D: TRBD2
J: TRBJ2-3
V: TRBV29-1
size: many
DNA: TGCAGCGTTTCGGGGATAGCGGGAGTCCCAGATACGCAGTATTTT
CDR3: CSVSGIAGVPDTQYF

D: TRBD1
J: TRBJ2-6
V: TRBV12-3/TRBV12-4
size: few
DNA: TGTGCCAGCAGTTTGGGGGGACAGGGAAAATCCTCTGGGGCCAACGTCCTGACTTTC
CDR3: CASSLGGQGKSSGANVLTF

D: TRBD1
J: TRBJ1-4
V: TRBV5-1
size: -
DNA: TGCGCCAGCAGCGATCCGGGACAGGGACTGTATGAAAAACTGTTTTTT
CDR3: CASSDPGQGLYEKLFF

D: -
J: TRBJ2-3
V: TRBV19
size: many
DNA: TGTGCCAGTAGTCCGGGACGTCTCACAGATACGCAGTATTTT
CDR3: CASSPGRLTDTQYF

D: -
J: TRBJ1-1
V: TRBV28
size: -
DNA: TGTGCCAGCAGAGGGCAGAGTGAAGCTTTCTTT
CDR3: CASRGQSEAFF

D: TRBD1
J: TRBJ1-4
V: TRBV2
size: many
DNA: TGTGCCAGCAGTGGAGAGACAGGGGGCTTGGAAAAACTGTTTTTT
CDR3: CASSGETGGLEKLFF

D: -
J: TRBJ2-1
V: TRBV10-2
size: many
DNA: TGCGCCAGCAGTGAGTCGATCGGGGACAATGAGCAGTTCTTC
CDR3: CASSESIGDNEQFF

D: -
J: TRBJ2-6
V: TRBV30
size: many
DNA: TGTGCCTGGAGTGTACGAACCTCTGGGGCCAACGTCCTGACTTTC
CDR3: CAWSVRTSGANVLTF

D: -
J: TRBJ2-7
V: TRBV9
size: few
DNA: TGTGCCAGCAGCCTAGGGGGTTATACCTCCTACGAGCAGTACTTC
CDR3: CASSLGGYTSYEQYF

D: -
J: TRBJ2-3
V: TRBV30
size: few
DNA: TGTGCCTGGAGAACATCGGCGGGGCTCACAGATACGCAGTATTTT
CDR3: CAWRTSAGLTDTQYF

D: -
J: TRBJ2-1
V: TRBV6-5
size: -
DNA: TGTGCCAGCAGTTACATGGACGGGAGTTACAATGAGCAGTTCTTC
CDR3: CASSYMDGSYNEQFF

D: -
J: TRBJ2-1
V: TRBV27
size: few
DNA: TGTGCCATTAAGAGCATATCCTACAATGAGCAGTTCTTC
CDR3: CAIKSISYNEQFF

D: -
J: TRBJ1-1
V: TRBV7-8
size: -
DNA: TGTGCCAGCAGCTTAACAGGCTGGAACACTGAAGCTTTCTTT
CDR3: CASSLTGWNTEAFF

D: -
J: TRBJ1-2
V: TRBV28
size: few
DNA: TGTGCCAGCAGTCCGGTTTCGGAGGGCGGCTACACCTTC
CDR3: CASSPVSEGGYTF

D: TRBD1
J: TRBJ1-1
V: TRBV10-3
size: many
DNA: TGTGCCATCAGCGACAGGGGGCCGGACACTGAAGCTTTCTTT
CDR3: CAISDRGPDTEAFF

D: -
J: TRBJ2-3
V: TRBV7-9
size: -
DNA: TGTGCCAGCAGCTCCATGATGGAGCGGGTAGCAAGGGGAGATACGCAGTATTTT
CDR3: CASSSMMERVARGDTQYF

D: -
J: TRBJ2-1
V: TRBV28
size: many
DNA: TGTGCCAGCAGCCAAATTAGGGGGCAGTTCTTC
CDR3: CASSQIRGQFF

D: -
J: TRBJ2-1
V: TRBV11-2
size: many
DNA: TGTGCCAGCAGCTTAGGGTTCGGGACCCACAATGAGCAGTTCTTC
CDR3: CASSLGFGTHNEQFF

D: -
J: TRBJ2-5
V: TRBV25-1
size: -
DNA: TGTGCCAGCAGTGAATATGAGGGATCGTACCAAGAGACCCAGTACTTC
CDR3: CASSEYEGSYQETQYF

D: -
J: TRBJ2-7
V: TRBV3-1
size: -
DNA: TGTGCCAGCAGCCTCGGACATGGGGGCGTTTACGAGCAGTACTTC
CDR3: CASSLGHGGVYEQYF

D: TRBD1
J: TRBJ2-7
V: TRBV2
size: many
DNA: TGTGCCAGCAGTCCCGCTTTGGGGACAGGGGGCAGGGAGCAGTACTTC
CDR3: CASSPALGTGGREQYF

D: TRBD2
J: TRBJ2-5
V: TRBV7-9
size: many
DNA: TGTGCCAGCAGCACTGGAAGCGGGAGTAACCTAGAGACCCAGTACTTC
CDR3: CASSTGSGSNLETQYF

D: -
J: TRBJ2-4
V: TRBV11-2
size: many
DNA: TGTGCCAGCAGCTTAGAGAGGGGATTAGGCAAAAACATTCAGTACTTC
CDR3: CASSLERGLGKNIQYF

D: -
J: TRBJ2-1
V: TRBV9
size: many
DNA: TGTGCCAGCAGCCCCCAAGGAGGCACCTACAATGAGCAGTTCTTC
CDR3: CASSPQGGTYNEQFF

D: -
J: TRBJ2-6
V: TRBV12-3/TRBV12-4
size: many
DNA: TGTGCCAGCAGTTTCCGGGGGATCTCTGGGGCCAACGTCCTGACTTTC
CDR3: CASSFRGISGANVLTF

D: -
J: TRBJ1-1
V: TRBV5-1
size: -
DNA: TGCGCCAGCAGGTATGGGATTGGAACTGAAGCTTTCTTT
CDR3: CASRYGIGTEAFF

D: -
J: TRBJ2-3
V: TRBV14
size: few
DNA: TGTGCCAGCAGCCGTGGCGTAGATACGCAGTATTTT
CDR3: CASSRGVDTQYF

D: TRBD1
J: TRBJ1-1
V: TRBV7-6
size: -
DNA: TGTGCCAGCAGCCTGACTAGGACAGGGAACGCTGAAGCTTTCTTT
CDR3: CASSLTRTGNAEAFF

D: -
J: TRBJ2-5
V: TRBV6-2/TRBV6-3
size: many
DNA: TGTGCCAGCAGCCGTTGGGAGACCCAGTACTTC
CDR3: CASSRWETQYF

D: -
J: TRBJ2-2
V: TRBV18
size: many
DNA: TGTGCCAGCTCACCATCTACGGTCGGGGAGCTGTTTTTT
CDR3: CASSPSTVGELFF

D: -
J: TRBJ2-4
V: TRBV2
size: many
DNA: TGTGCCAGCAGTGAAGCGGCCCAAAACATTCAGTACTTC
CDR3: CASSEAAQNIQYF

D: -
J: TRBJ1-2
V: TRBV3-1
size: -
DNA: TGTGCCAGCAGCCAAGATCCCGGGGGCGTCTATGGCTACACCTTC
CDR3: CASSQDPGGVYGYTF

D: -
J: TRBJ2-7
V: TRBV28
size: many
DNA: TGTGCCAGCAAGGCCCCCGGGACCAATTCTTACGAGCAGTACTTC
CDR3: CASKAPGTNSYEQYF

D: -
J: TRBJ1-5
V: TRBV5-5
size: few
DNA: TGTGCCAGCAGCTTGGTATGGGGGACCAATCAGCCCCAGCATTTT
CDR3: CASSLVWGTNQPQHF

D: TRBD2
J: TRBJ2-5
V: TRBV7-6
size: many
DNA: TGTGCCAGCAGCCCTTCGAGCGGGAGTAAGGGAGAGACCCAGTACTTC
CDR3: CASSPSSGSKGETQYF

D: -
J: TRBJ1-3
V: TRBV9
size: few
DNA: TGTGCCAGCAGCCCCCCTCACTCTGGAAACACCATATATTTT
CDR3: CASSPPHSGNTIYF

D: TRBD1
J: TRBJ1-4
V: TRBV18
size: -
DNA: TGTGCCAGCTCATCGGACAGGGGGCGCGTTGAAAAACTGTTTTTT
CDR3: CASSSDRGRVEKLFF

D: TRBD2
J: TRBJ2-3
V: TRBV7-9
size: once
DNA: TGTGCCAGCAGCTTAGTCGACGCGGGAGTGGTTATGCAGTATTTT
CDR3: CASSLVDAGVVMQYF

D: -
J: TRBJ2-3
V: TRBV28
size: -
DNA: -
CDR3: CASSPVGQGTTDTQSF

D: -
J: TRBJ1-2
V: TRBV19
size: -
DNA: TGTGCCAGTAGTATACCCTCCGTTGGAGGGTCGAATGGCTACACCTTC
CDR3: CASSIPSVGGSNGYTF

D: TRBD2
J: TRBJ2-2
V: TRBV5-1
size: -
DNA: TGCGCCAGCAGCTCAGGACTAGCGAGGAACACCGGGGAGCTGTTTTTT
CDR3: CASSSGLARNTGELFF

D: TRBD1
J: TRBJ1-3
V: TRBV7-2
size: -
DNA: TGTGCCAGCAGCTTAGCCCTGACAGGGAGCGGAAACACCATATATTTT
CDR3: CASSLALTGSGNTIYF

D: -
J: TRBJ1-1
V: TRBV24-1
size: few
DNA: TGTGCCACCAGTGGGCCAGGGCCTAATATGAACACTGAAGCTTTCTTT
CDR3: CATSGPGPNMNTEAFF

D: TRBD1
J: TRBJ1-4
V: TRBV29-1
size: few
DNA: TGCAGCGTTGTTAAGGACAGGGGTAACGAAAAACTGTTTTTT
CDR3: CSVVKDRGNEKLFF

D: TRBD1
J: TRBJ1-1
V: TRBV2
size: many
DNA: TGTGCCAGCAGTAGACAGGGACCGAACACTGAAGCTTTCTTT
CDR3: CASSRQGPNTEAFF

D: TRBD2
J: TRBJ2-1
V: TRBV7-2
size: many
DNA: TGTGCCAGCAGCTTAGGACTAGCGGGAGGACGGAACAATGAGCAGTTCTTC
CDR3: CASSLGLAGGRNNEQFF

D: TRBD1
J: TRBJ2-5
V: TRBV19
size: once
DNA: TGTGCCAGTAGTATCCGGCAGGGGGCACAGACCCAGTACTTC
CDR3: CASSIRQGAQTQYF

D: TRBD2
J: TRBJ2-3
V: TRBV28
size: many
DNA: TGTGCCAGCACTTCTAGCGGGAGGGCCCAAGATACGCAGTATTTT
CDR3: CASTSSGRAQDTQYF

D: TRBD1
J: TRBJ2-2
V: TRBV11-2
size: many
DNA: TGTGCCAGCAGCCCGCGACAGGGGGCAAACACCGGGGAGCTGTTTTTT
CDR3: CASSPRQGANTGELFF

D: -
J: TRBJ2-7
V: TRBV10-2
size: many
DNA: TGCGCCAGCAGTGCGGGACAAAGCTCCTACGAGCAGTACTTC
CDR3: CASSAGQSSYEQYF

D: -
J: TRBJ2-7
V: TRBV6-1
size: -
DNA: TGTGCCAGCAGTCCACAGGGAATCAACGAGCAGTACTTC
CDR3: CASSPQGINEQYF

D: -
J: TRBJ1-1
V: TRBV3-1
size: many
DNA: TGTGCCAGCAGCCAAGATAGGGTGGGCACTGAAGCTTTCTTT
CDR3: CASSQDRVGTEAFF

D: -
J: TRBJ1-2
V: TRBV7-2
size: many
DNA: TGTGCCAGCAGCTTAGGTACAGAAAACTATGGCTACACCTTC
CDR3: CASSLGTENYGYTF

D: -
J: TRBJ1-3
V: TRBV2
size: few
DNA: TGTGCCAGCAGTGAAGGACACTCTGGAAACACCATATATTTT
CDR3: CASSEGHSGNTIYF